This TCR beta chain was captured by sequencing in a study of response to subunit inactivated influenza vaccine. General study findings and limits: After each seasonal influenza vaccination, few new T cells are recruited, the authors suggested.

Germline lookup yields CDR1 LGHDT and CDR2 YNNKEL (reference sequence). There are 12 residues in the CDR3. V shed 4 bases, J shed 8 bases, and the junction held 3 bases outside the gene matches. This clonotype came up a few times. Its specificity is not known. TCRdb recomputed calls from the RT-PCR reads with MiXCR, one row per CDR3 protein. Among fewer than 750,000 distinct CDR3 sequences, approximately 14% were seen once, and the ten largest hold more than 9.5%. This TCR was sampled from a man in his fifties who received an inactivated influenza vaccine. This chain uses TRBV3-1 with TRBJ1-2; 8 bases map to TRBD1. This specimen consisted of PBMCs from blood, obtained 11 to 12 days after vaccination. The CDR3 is CASSRDRSGYTF. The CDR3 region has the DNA TGTGCCAGCAGCCGGGACAGGAGCGGCTACACCTTC.